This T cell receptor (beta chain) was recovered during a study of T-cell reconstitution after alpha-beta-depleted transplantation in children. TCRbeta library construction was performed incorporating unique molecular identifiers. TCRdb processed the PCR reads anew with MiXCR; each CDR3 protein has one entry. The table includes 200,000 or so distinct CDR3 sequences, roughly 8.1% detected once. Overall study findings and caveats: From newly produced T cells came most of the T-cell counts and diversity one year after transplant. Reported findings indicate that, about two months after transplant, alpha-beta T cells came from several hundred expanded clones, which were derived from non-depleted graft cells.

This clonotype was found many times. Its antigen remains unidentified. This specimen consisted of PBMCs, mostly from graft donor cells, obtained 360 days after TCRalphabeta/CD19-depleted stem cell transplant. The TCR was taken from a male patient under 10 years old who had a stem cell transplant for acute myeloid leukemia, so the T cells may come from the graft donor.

The CDR3 here is CSARDWTGRLTDTQYF. The CDR3 DNA sequence: TGCAGTGCTAGAGATTGGACAGGGAGACTCACAGATACGCAGTATTTT. The V call is TRBV20-1, the J call TRBJ2-3; 8 nucleotides agree with TRBD1. CDR1 and CDR2 from the germline V gene are DFQATT and SNEGSKA (reference sequence). This CDR3 has 16 amino acids. The junction had 7 bases not matched to a gene; V was cut back by 0 bases and J by 2 bases.